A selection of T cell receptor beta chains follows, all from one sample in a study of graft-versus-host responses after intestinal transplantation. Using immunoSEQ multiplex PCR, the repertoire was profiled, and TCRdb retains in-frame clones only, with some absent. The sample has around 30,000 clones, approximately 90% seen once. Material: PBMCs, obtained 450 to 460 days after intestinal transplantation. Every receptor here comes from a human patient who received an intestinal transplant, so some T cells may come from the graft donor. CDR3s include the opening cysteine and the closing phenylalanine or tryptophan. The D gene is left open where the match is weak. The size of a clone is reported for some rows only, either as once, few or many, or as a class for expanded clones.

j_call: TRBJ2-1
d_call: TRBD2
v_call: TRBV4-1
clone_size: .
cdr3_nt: TGCGCCAGCAGCCTGGGAGGGAACTCCTACAATGAGCAGTTCTTC
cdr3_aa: CASSLGGNSYNEQFF

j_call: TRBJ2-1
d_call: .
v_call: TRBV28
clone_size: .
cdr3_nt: TGTGCCAGCAGTTTGGGGGGAAATGAGCAGTTCTTC
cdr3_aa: CASSLGGNEQFF

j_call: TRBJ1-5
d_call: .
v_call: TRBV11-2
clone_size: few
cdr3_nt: TGTGCCAGCAGCTTAGACGGGAGTAGCAATCAGCCCCAGCATTTT
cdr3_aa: CASSLDGSSNQPQHF

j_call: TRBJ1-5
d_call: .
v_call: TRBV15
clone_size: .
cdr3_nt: TGTGCCACCAGCGGAGGGGACCGTACTTCGCAGCCCCAGCATTTT
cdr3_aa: CATSGGDRTSQPQHF

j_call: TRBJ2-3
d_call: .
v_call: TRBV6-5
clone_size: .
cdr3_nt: TGTGCCAGCACCAAAATAGGAACAGATACGCAGTATTTT
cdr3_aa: CASTKIGTDTQYF

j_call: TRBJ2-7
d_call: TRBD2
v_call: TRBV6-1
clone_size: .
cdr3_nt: TGTGCCAGCTCCCTAGCGGGGCCGTCCTACGAGCAGTACTTC
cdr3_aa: CASSLAGPSYEQYF

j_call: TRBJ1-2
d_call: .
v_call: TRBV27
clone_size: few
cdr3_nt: TGTGCCAGCAGTTTATCGTTCGGAGATGGCTACACCTTC
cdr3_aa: CASSLSFGDGYTF

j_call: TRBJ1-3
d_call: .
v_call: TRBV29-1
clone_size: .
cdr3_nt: TGCAGCGTAACCCGATCCGGGACCGCTGGAAACACCATATATTTT
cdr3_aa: CSVTRSGTAGNTIYF

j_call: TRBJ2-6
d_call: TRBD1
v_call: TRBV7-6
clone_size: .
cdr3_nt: TGTGCCAGCAGCTCGGGACAGATCTCTGGGGCCAACGTCCTGACTTTC
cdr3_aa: CASSSGQISGANVLTF

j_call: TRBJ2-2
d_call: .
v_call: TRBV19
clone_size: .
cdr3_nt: TGTGCCAGTAACTCAGATTATGGCAGGGTAACCGGGGAGCTGTTTTTT
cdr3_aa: CASNSDYGRVTGELFF

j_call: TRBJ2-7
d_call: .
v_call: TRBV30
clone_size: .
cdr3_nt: TGTGCCTGGACCCGTCCGGGGTCTCCCTACTATCAGTACTTC
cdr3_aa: CAWTRPGSPYYQYF

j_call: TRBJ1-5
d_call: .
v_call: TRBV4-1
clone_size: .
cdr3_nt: TGCGCCAGCAGCCAAGGAGATAGCAATCAGCCCCAGCATTTT
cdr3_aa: CASSQGDSNQPQHF

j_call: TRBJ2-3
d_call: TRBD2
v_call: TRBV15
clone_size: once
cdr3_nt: TGTGCCACCAGCAGAGGTCTACTAGCGGGAGAGGCAGATACGCAGTATTTT
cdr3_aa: CATSRGLLAGEADTQYF

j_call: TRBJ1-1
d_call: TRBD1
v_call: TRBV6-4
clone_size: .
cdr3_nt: TGTGCCATCAGATGTCAGGGGGCAGCAATGAACACTGAAGCTTTCTTT
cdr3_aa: CAIRCQGAAMNTEAFF

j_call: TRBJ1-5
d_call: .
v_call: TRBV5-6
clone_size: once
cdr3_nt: TGTGCCAGCAGCTTGAGCGGGTATCAGCCCCAGCATTTT
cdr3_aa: CASSLSGYQPQHF

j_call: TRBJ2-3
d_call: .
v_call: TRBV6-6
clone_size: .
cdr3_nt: TGTGCCAGCAGTTACGGGGCGGGGGATACGCAGTATTTT
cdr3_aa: CASSYGAGDTQYF

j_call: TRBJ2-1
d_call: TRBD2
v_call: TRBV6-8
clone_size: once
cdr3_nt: TGTGCCAGCAGTTATTTTCGGGGGGTAGATGAGCAGTTCTTC
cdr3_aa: CASSYFRGVDEQFF

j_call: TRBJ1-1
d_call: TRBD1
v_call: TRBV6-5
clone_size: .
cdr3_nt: TGTGCCAGCAGTCCACAGGGGAGAGGCACTGAAGCTTTCTTT
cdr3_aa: CASSPQGRGTEAFF

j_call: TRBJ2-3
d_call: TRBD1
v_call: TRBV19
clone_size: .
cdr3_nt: TGTGCCAGTAGTATAGAAACGACAGGGGGCTTAACAGATACGCAGTATTTT
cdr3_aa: CASSIETTGGLTDTQYF

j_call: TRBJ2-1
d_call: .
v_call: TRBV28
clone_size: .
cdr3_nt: TGTGCCAGCAGTCCCGGACACTCTAGCTCCTACAATGAGCAGTTCTTC
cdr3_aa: CASSPGHSSSYNEQFF

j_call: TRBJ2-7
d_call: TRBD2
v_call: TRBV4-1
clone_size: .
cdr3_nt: TGCGCCAGCAGCCAAGTTCTAGGCGGGAGAACCTACGAGCAGTACTTC
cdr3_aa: CASSQVLGGRTYEQYF

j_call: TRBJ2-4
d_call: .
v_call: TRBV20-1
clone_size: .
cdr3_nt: TGCAGTGCGAGTTATAAAAACATTCAGTACTTC
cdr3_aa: CSASYKNIQYF

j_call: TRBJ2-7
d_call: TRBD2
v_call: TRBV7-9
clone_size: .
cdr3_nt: TGTGCCAGCAGCTTAATGGCGGGGGGGGGCTACGAGCAGTACTTC
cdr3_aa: CASSLMAGGGYEQYF

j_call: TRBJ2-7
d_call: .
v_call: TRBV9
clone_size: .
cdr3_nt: TGTGCCAGCAGCCCGGGAGCAGGGGTCTACGAGCAGCACTTC
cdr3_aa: CASSPGAGVYEQHF

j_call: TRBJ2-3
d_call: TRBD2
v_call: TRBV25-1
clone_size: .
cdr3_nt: TGTGCCAGCAGTCTGGCGGGAGTCACAGATACGCAGTATTTT
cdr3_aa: CASSLAGVTDTQYF

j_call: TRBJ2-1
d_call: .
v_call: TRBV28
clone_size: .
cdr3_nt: TGTGCCAGCAGCTCCGCCGGATTCGGGACTGGCTACAATGAGCAGTTCTTC
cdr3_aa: CASSSAGFGTGYNEQFF

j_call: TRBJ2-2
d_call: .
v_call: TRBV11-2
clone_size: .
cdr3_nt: TGTGCCAGCAGCTTAGTCGCGGCCCTGCAGGCCGGGGAGCTGTTTTTT
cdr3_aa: CASSLVAALQAGELFF

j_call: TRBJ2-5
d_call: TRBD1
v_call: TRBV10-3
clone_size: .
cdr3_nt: TGTGCCATCAGGGCCGGGACAGCCCAAGAGACCCAGTACTTC
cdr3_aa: CAIRAGTAQETQYF

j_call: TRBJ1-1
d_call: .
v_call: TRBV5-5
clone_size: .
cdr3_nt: TGTGCCAGCAGCCTAGCACGTGAAGCTTTCTTT
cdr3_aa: CASSLAREAFF